These T cell receptor beta chains were read from a single sample in a study of cytomegalovirus exposure and HLA in healthy donors. The protocol was immunoSEQ multiplex PCR, while the TCRdb copy is restricted to in-frame clones and leaves out a portion. The sample includes approximately 290,000 clones, 80% seen only once; the top ten take about 0.28%. Input material: PBMCs. The receptor set was obtained from a girl aged 2 to 9 in good health and CMV-seronegative. Both conserved end residues are part of each CDR3. A D gene is named only where the DNA matches it firmly. Clone sizes are given selectively: once, few, many, or a class where the clone is expanded.

j_gene | d_gene | v_gene | abundance | CDR3nt | CDR3aa
TRBJ2-3 | TRBD2 | TRBV5-1 | - | TGCGCCAGCAGCTTAGCGACTAGCTCTGGCACAGATACGCAGTATTTT | CASSLATSSGTDTQYF
TRBJ2-3 | - | TRBV6-1 | - | TGTGCCAGCAGTGAATTTATGGGGGGGGCTGCCGATACGCAGTATTTT | CASSEFMGGAADTQYF
TRBJ1-5 | - | TRBV27 | - | TGTGCCAGCCATAAGGGGAGCAATCAGCCCCAGCATTTT | CASHKGSNQPQHF
TRBJ2-7 | - | TRBV6-1 | - | TGTGCCAGCAGTGACCCGTACCCCCGCCCCGGGTCCGGCGGGTACGAGCAGTACTTC | CASSDPYPRPGSGGYEQYF
TRBJ1-2 | - | TRBV5-1 | - | TGCGCCAGCAGCTTGGATCGGGGTGATGGCTACACCTTC | CASSLDRGDGYTF
TRBJ2-7 | - | TRBV10-1 | - | TGCGCCACACTTGGCCCAGGGATGTCCTACGAGCAGTACTTC | CATLGPGMSYEQYF
TRBJ1-6 | - | TRBV5-1 | - | TGCGCCAGCAGCTTTCCCGGGACAATCGTTAATTCACCCCTCCACTTT | CASSFPGTIVNSPLHF
TRBJ2-1 | - | TRBV6-5 | - | TGTGCCAGCAGTTACGTGGGGCCTGGGGATGAGCAGTTCTTC | CASSYVGPGDEQFF
TRBJ2-7 | - | TRBV5-1 | - | TGCGCCAGCAGCTTGGAGCATCGGGGTACCTACGAGCAGTACTTC | CASSLEHRGTYEQYF
TRBJ2-7 | TRBD2 | TRBV11-2 | - | TGTGCCAGCACCGGGGGGTACGAGCAGTACTTC | CASTGGYEQYF
TRBJ2-3 | TRBD2 | TRBV11-2 | - | TGTGCCAGCAGCTTAGGACTAGCGGACACAGATACGCAGTATTTT | CASSLGLADTDTQYF
TRBJ1-2 | - | TRBV29-1 | - | TGCAGCGGTTGGACAGAGACGTACTATGGCTACACCTTC | CSGWTETYYGYTF
TRBJ1-3 | - | TRBV6-1 | - | TGTGCCAGCGGTATAGGGGCGGGAAACACCATATATTTT | CASGIGAGNTIYF
TRBJ2-3 | TRBD2 | TRBV7-7 | - | TGTGCCAGCGGGAGCGGGGGCCTCACAGATACGCAGTATTTT | CASGSGGLTDTQYF
TRBJ2-7 | - | TRBV7-8 | few | TGTGCCAGCAGCTTAATGGGTCCGGGACGACGAGGGGGGGCAACCGAGCAGTACTTC | CASSLMGPGRRGGATEQYF
TRBJ2-7 | TRBD2 | TRBV7-8 | - | TGTGCCAGCAGCTTAGTTCCGGCGGGGGGCGCCTACGAGCAGTACTTC | CASSLVPAGGAYEQYF
TRBJ1-1 | TRBD1 | TRBV28 | - | TGTGCCAGCATCCCGGACAGGATGAACACTGAAGCTTTCTTT | CASIPDRMNTEAFF
TRBJ2-3 | - | TRBV29-1 | - | TGCAGCGTTGCGTGGCAGGGGAACACAGATACGCAGTATTTT | CSVAWQGNTDTQYF
TRBJ2-3 | - | TRBV30 | - | TGTGCCTGGAGTCTTCCACAGGGGACTTACGGGACAGATACGCAGTATTTT | CAWSLPQGTYGTDTQYF
TRBJ2-1 | TRBD2 | TRBV9 | - | TGTGCCAGCAGCGTAGAGGGACTAGCGGGAACTGAGCAGTTCTTC | CASSVEGLAGTEQFF
TRBJ2-5 | TRBD2 | TRBV6-6 | once | TGTGCCAGCAGTTACAAAAAGACTAGCCTGGGTGAGACCCAGTACTTC | CASSYKKTSLGETQYF
TRBJ2-6 | - | TRBV2 | - | TGTGCCAGCAAAAAAGGGAGGCATAAATTCTCTGGGGCCAACGTCCTGACTTTC | CASKKGRHKFSGANVLTF
TRBJ2-5 | TRBD2 | TRBV28 | - | TGTGCCAGCAGTTCCAAGATCTGGACCATCGGGAGGAGGGAGACCCAGTACTTC | CASSSKIWTIGRRETQYF
TRBJ2-7 | TRBD2 | TRBV6-6 | - | TGTGCCAGCAGGAGTAGCGGGAGTATGTCCGAGCAGTACTTC | CASRSSGSMSEQYF
TRBJ1-6 | TRBD1 | TRBV6-1 | - | TGTGCCAGCAGTGATCGGGACAGGATTAATTCACCCCTCCACTTT | CASSDRDRINSPLHF
TRBJ1-2 | - | TRBV27 | - | TGTGCCAGCAGTCAGGGTACTTTCAATGGCTACACCTTC | CASSQGTFNGYTF
TRBJ2-7 | - | TRBV19 | - | TGTGCCAGTAGTTCACAGGTTACCGCCTACGAGCAGTACTTC | CASSSQVTAYEQYF
TRBJ2-3 | - | TRBV29-1 | - | TGCAGCGTTGGGGACTTCACAGATACGCAGTATTTT | CSVGDFTDTQYF
TRBJ1-2 | - | TRBV6-1 | few | TGTGCCAGCAGAGAGCAACCACAGGGTGCCAATGGCTACACCTTC | CASREQPQGANGYTF
TRBJ2-2 | - | TRBV27 | - | TGTGCCAGCAGCCAGGGCTACACCGGGGAGCTGTTTTTT | CASSQGYTGELFF
TRBJ1-6 | TRBD1 | TRBV27 | - | TGTGCCAGCAGGGACAGGGCCTCCTATAATTCGCCCCTCCACTTT | CASRDRASYNSPLHF
TRBJ2-5 | TRBD2 | TRBV9 | - | TGTGCCAGCAGCGTAGAGGATAGCGGGAGCTGGGAAGAGACCCAGTACTTC | CASSVEDSGSWEETQYF
TRBJ2-4 | TRBD2 | TRBV2 | - | TGTGCCAGCGGCCTTGGCGGGAGTCGGAGGGCCAAAAACATTCAGTACTTC | CASGLGGSRRAKNIQYF
TRBJ1-4 | TRBD1 | TRBV7-9 | - | TGTGCCAGCAGCCCTCCGGACAGGCGGGGTGAAAAACTGTTTTTT | CASSPPDRRGEKLFF
TRBJ2-7 | TRBD1 | TRBV27 | - | TGTGCCAGCAGCGCGGGACAGGCAACCTACGAGCAGTACTTC | CASSAGQATYEQYF
TRBJ2-1 | - | TRBV7-9 | - | TGTGCCAGCAGCTTAGGGGGAGGGGGTTTAAGTAATGAGCAGTTCTTC | CASSLGGGGLSNEQFF
TRBJ1-4 | - | TRBV6-1 | - | TGTGCCAGCAGTGGAGACTTGTGGGAAAAACTGTTTTTT | CASSGDLWEKLFF
TRBJ1-1 | TRBD1 | TRBV7-6 | few | TGTGCCAGCAGCCCCCGGACAGGGGGCTCGTCGACTGAAGCTTTCTTT | CASSPRTGGSSTEAFF
TRBJ1-5 | TRBD1 | TRBV7-8 | - | TGTGCCAGCAGCTTAGTCTACGGGACAGGTTATAGCAATCAGCCCCAGCATTTT | CASSLVYGTGYSNQPQHF
TRBJ2-4 | - | TRBV27 | - | TGTGCCAGCAGTTTAGTTAGCGGAGAAGGTTTAAGGGACATTCAGTACTTC | CASSLVSGEGLRDIQYF
TRBJ2-5 | - | TRBV4-1 | once | TGCGCCAGCAGCTACCCCGCGGTTGGCGAGACCCAGTACTTC | CASSYPAVGETQYF
TRBJ1-3 | TRBD1 | TRBV9 | few | TGTGCCAGCAGCCAAGACAGGGGTTCTGGAAACACCATATATTTT | CASSQDRGSGNTIYF
TRBJ2-5 | - | TRBV1 | - | TGCACCAGCAGCCCTCAAGCGGGAGGGCCAGAGACCCAGTACTTC | CTSSPQAGGPETQYF
TRBJ2-2 | - | TRBV18 | - | TGTGCCAGCTCAAGAACAGGGAAGAACGGGGAGCTGTTTTTT | CASSRTGKNGELFF
TRBJ1-6 | TRBD1 | TRBV4-1 | - | TGCGCCAGCAGCCAAGAAGGGAACAGGGGTAGCTCCTATAATTCACCCCTCCACTTT | CASSQEGNRGSSYNSPLHF
TRBJ2-6 | - | TRBV5-4 | - | TGTGCCAGCAGCTTGTTCAGGGGGGCTGGGGCCAACGTCCTGACTTTC | CASSLFRGAGANVLTF
TRBJ2-1 | - | TRBV18 | - | TGTGCCAGCTCACCGTATACCCCGGCGGTACGAGGAGATTCCCCCTACAATGAGCAGTTCTTC | CASSPYTPAVRGDSPYNEQFF
TRBJ2-5 | TRBD2 | TRBV19 | - | TGTGCCAGTATGAGCACTAGCGGCCCGAGGGACCAAGAGACCCAGTACTTC | CASMSTSGPRDQETQYF
TRBJ1-2 | TRBD1 | TRBV6-5 | - | TGTGCCAGCAGACCTGACAGGGAACGAGTCTATGGCTACACCTTC | CASRPDRERVYGYTF
TRBJ1-4 | - | TRBV4-1 | - | TGCGCCAGCAGCCAAGGACCGGCTCAGGGCCGGGAAAAACTGTTTTTT | CASSQGPAQGREKLFF
TRBJ2-5 | TRBD2 | TRBV29-1 | - | TGCAGCGTTGTGACTAGCGAAGGGCTGGAGCAGTACTTC | CSVVTSEGLEQYF
TRBJ1-2 | TRBD1 | TRBV28 | - | TGTGCCAGCAGTACAGGGGGCAAAGCTAACTATGGCTACACCTTC | CASSTGGKANYGYTF
TRBJ2-7 | - | TRBV7-9 | - | TGTGCCACCTCGGACTTATCCTACGAGCAGTACTTC | CATSDLSYEQYF
TRBJ2-7 | - | TRBV13 | - | TGTGCCAGCAGCTTAGTTAAGGGGCTACACTACGAGCAGTACTTC | CASSLVKGLHYEQYF
TRBJ2-1 | - | TRBV5-8 | - | TGTGCCAGCAGCTTGTCCCCGGGGAGAAATGAGCAGTTCTTC | CASSLSPGRNEQFF
TRBJ2-1 | - | TRBV6-5 | - | TGTGCCAGCAGTTTCGCAAGCGATTCAGGGGACCATGAGCAGTTCTTC | CASSFASDSGDHEQFF
TRBJ2-7 | TRBD1 | TRBV6-5 | few | TGTGCCAGCAGTTACGGGGGACAGGGTAACGAGCAGTACTTC | CASSYGGQGNEQYF